This T cell receptor (beta chain) stems from a study of blood T cells in healthy people across ages. This clonotype was observed a few times. It was with a sample-barcoded 5' primer and a J-beta primer mix that a second PCR of roughly 7 to 12 cycles was run. From the 5' RACE reads, TCRdb called clonotypes with MiXCR, one entry per CDR3 protein. The sample lists approximately 780,000 distinct CDR3 sequences; around a quarter were seen once. The same data also went into a second study, on T cells of mothers and their children.

Sequencing used blood. This sequence was found in a boy aged 10-17 years in good health.

The CDR3 loop is CASSVAWGATDTQYF. The CDR3 DNA is TGTGCCAGCAGCGTAGCTTGGGGGGCCACAGATACGCAGTATTTT. The chain is built from TRBV9 and TRBJ2-3, with D perhaps TRBD1 or TRBD2 (6 bases each). Germline lookup yields CDR1 SGDLS and CDR2 YYNGEE. The CDR3 spans 15 residues. Trimming stripped 0 bases from V and 2 bases from J, with 10 bases between. Supplemented by reference TRBV9 and TRBJ2-3, the full variable domain reads DSGVTQTPKHLITATGQRVTLRCSPRSGDLSVYWYQQSLDQGLQFLIQYYNGEERAKGNILERFSAQQFPDLHSELNLSSLELGDSALYFCASSVAWGATDTQYFGPGTRLTVL.